These T cell receptor beta chains were read from a single sample in a study of control samples from healthy donors and cancer patients. Data came from immunoSEQ multiplex PCR; TCRdb stores just in-frame clones and leaves some out. The repertoire has 140,000 to 150,000 clones, under 95% of them found once; the top ten carry less than 6%. The specimen sequenced was blood. These receptors were collected from a man aged 18 to 29 in good health. Each CDR3 is given with its conserved first and last residue. A D gene is named only where the DNA matches it firmly. Expanded clones are given a class, and other clones once, few, many or no size at all.

TRBV9,TRBJ1-6,.,.,TGTGCCAGCAGCCTCCCGAATTCACCCCTCCACTTT,CASSLPNSPLHF
TRBV21-1,TRBJ2-1,.,.,TGTGCCAGCAGCAAAGCGGGGACTTACTCCTACAATGAGCAGTTCTTC,CASSKAGTYSYNEQFF
TRBV19,TRBJ1-3,.,.,TGTGCCAGTAGTCCTCTCGACGGAGACTCTGGAAACACCATATATTTT,CASSPLDGDSGNTIYF
TRBV25-1,TRBJ2-1,.,TRBD1,TGTGCCAGCAGTGACCTAAGGGACAGGGTAGATGAGCAGTTCTTC,CASSDLRDRVDEQFF
TRBV29-1,TRBJ1-1,.,.,TGCAGCGTCCGGGGGTTCATGAACACTGAAGCTTTCTTT,CSVRGFMNTEAFF
TRBV7-3,TRBJ2-1,.,.,TGTGCCAGCAGCTTACCGGGATTCTCCTACAATGAGCAGTTCTTC,CASSLPGFSYNEQFF
TRBV7-6,TRBJ1-1,once,TRBD1,TGTGCCAGCAGCTTTGGGGCAGGGGGTCTTGCGACTGAAGCTTTCTTT,CASSFGAGGLATEAFF
TRBV3-1/TRBV3-2,TRBJ2-7,.,.,TGTGCCAGCAGCCAAGCCGGTTCGAGCTCCTACGAGCAGTACTTC,CASSQAGSSSYEQYF
TRBV11-2,TRBJ2-7,.,.,TGTGCCAGCAGCTTAGCGGAAGCCTACGAGCAGTACTTC,CASSLAEAYEQYF
TRBV5-1,TRBJ2-7,.,TRBD2,TGCGCCAGCAGCTTGGAAGGCGCGGGACTAGCGCCTGAGGCGGACTTC,CASSLEGAGLAPEADF
TRBV12-3/TRBV12-4,TRBJ2-7,.,TRBD1,TGTGCCAGCAGTTTAGCGGGGACAGGTCCGTACTTC,CASSLAGTGPYF
TRBV5-1,TRBJ1-1,once,TRBD1,TGCGCCAGCGCGGGACAGGGTCTAGCTTTCTTT,CASAGQGLAFF
TRBV19,TRBJ2-1,.,.,TGTGCCAGTAGTATAATTGGCAGGTCGGGGAATGAGCAGTTCTTC,CASSIIGRSGNEQFF
TRBV30,TRBJ1-2,.,.,TGTGCCTGGGGGGTGGGCTCAAACTATGGCTACACCTTC,CAWGVGSNYGYTF
TRBV10-3,TRBJ1-1,.,.,TGTGCCATCAGTCACACAAACACTGAAGCTTTCTTT,CAISHTNTEAFF
TRBV29-1,TRBJ2-5,.,.,TGCAGCGTTGTGGGGGAGACCCAGTACTTC,CSVVGETQYF
TRBV4-1,TRBJ2-1,.,.,TGCGCCAGCAGCCAAGTCAGGGACTCCTACTACAATGAGCAGTTCTTC,CASSQVRDSYYNEQFF
TRBV11-3,TRBJ1-4,.,.,TGTGCCAGCAGCTCTTATGCAACTAATGAAAAACTGTTTTTT,CASSSYATNEKLFF
TRBV6-2/TRBV6-3,TRBJ1-1,.,TRBD1,TGTGCCAGCAGTCTGACGACCCCGGGCCCACAGGGGGAAGCTTTCTTT,CASSLTTPGPQGEAFF
TRBV5-6,TRBJ2-1,.,.,TGTGCCAGCAGCTTGGGGTGGGGTAACCCCGTGGGTGAGCAGTTCTTC,CASSLGWGNPVGEQFF
TRBV6-5,TRBJ2-5,.,.,TGTGCCAGCAGTTACTCCCAGGTGTACCAAGAGACCCAGTACTTC,CASSYSQVYQETQYF
TRBV28,TRBJ1-1,.,.,TGTGCCAGCATCCGGGACCGCCGGCCATCAGAAGCTTTCTTT,CASIRDRRPSEAFF
TRBV27,TRBJ1-2,.,.,TGTGCCAGCAGTTTTTCGGGAGCAGCGTTATATGGCTACACCTTC,CASSFSGAALYGYTF
TRBV11-2,TRBJ2-1,.,.,TGTGCCAGCAGCATCGAAAGCTCCTACAATGAGCAGTTCTTC,CASSIESSYNEQFF
TRBV13,TRBJ2-1,.,.,TGTGCCAGCAGCTTAGAGGGGGGTCATGAGCAGTTCTTC,CASSLEGGHEQFF
TRBV5-4,TRBJ2-7,.,.,TGTGCCAGCAACCTCATAAGTTCCTACGAGCAGTACTTC,CASNLISSYEQYF
TRBV6-1,TRBJ2-2,once,TRBD1,TGTGCCAGCAGTGATCGACCGGGACAGGGTAACACCGGGGAGCTGTTTTTT,CASSDRPGQGNTGELFF
TRBV9,TRBJ2-5,once,TRBD2,TGTGCCAGCGGGAGGACAGCCGTCGCTAGCGGGAGGGCCGTGGAGACCCAGTACTTC,CASGRTAVASGRAVETQYF
TRBV15,TRBJ2-7,once,.,TGTGCCACCAGCAGAGTACAGGACTCCTACGAGCAGTACTTC,CATSRVQDSYEQYF
TRBV2,TRBJ1-5,.,.,TGTGCCAGCAGTGAAATGCAGGGTGCTCAGCCCCAGCATTTT,CASSEMQGAQPQHF
TRBV7-8,TRBJ2-7,.,.,TGTGCCAGCAGCTTATCGGGTCTGGGTTACGAGCAGTACTTC,CASSLSGLGYEQYF
TRBV5-1,TRBJ1-3,.,.,TGCGCCAGCAGCTTGGGCGCAGGGACGTCCTCTGGAAACACCATATATTTT,CASSLGAGTSSGNTIYF
TRBV28,TRBJ1-5,.,.,TGTGCCAGCTCGGCGGCCCCTCGGGGCAATCAGCCCCAGCATTTT,CASSAAPRGNQPQHF
TRBV6-5,TRBJ2-2,.,.,TGTGCCAGCAGTTACTCAGATGGGGCCGGGGAGCTGTTTTTT,CASSYSDGAGELFF
TRBV7-9,TRBJ2-7,.,TRBD1,TGTGCCAGCAGCCTGGGACAGGGGGACGAGCAGTACTTC,CASSLGQGDEQYF
TRBV2,TRBJ1-2,.,TRBD1,TGTGCAAGACAGGGGGCCGCTAACTATGGCTACACCTTC,CARQGAANYGYTF
TRBV28,TRBJ2-1,.,.,TGTGCCAGCAGCTCTAGGAATGAGCAGTTCTTC,CASSSRNEQFF
TRBV6-5,TRBJ1-1,.,.,TGTGCCAGCAGTATCTGGAGAGGGAGTGAAGCTTTCTTT,CASSIWRGSEAFF
TRBV6-5,TRBJ2-3,.,TRBD1,TGTGTAACCCGGGCCCTAACAGGGGATACAGATACGCAGTATTTT,CVTRALTGDTDTQYF
TRBV2,TRBJ1-5,.,.,TGTGCCAGCCGCTCAACCTTGGGCTCCCAGCATTTT,CASRSTLGSQHF
TRBV28,TRBJ2-1,.,TRBD2,TGTGCCAGCAGTTTACGCCTGAGGGCTAGCGGGAGGGCTGCGGGCAATGAGCAGTTCTTC,CASSLRLRASGRAAGNEQFF
TRBV10-1,TRBJ2-3,few,TRBD2,TGCGCCAGCGGACTAGGTCGAGAGGGTACGCAGTATTTT,CASGLGREGTQYF
TRBV7-9,TRBJ1-1,.,.,TGTGCCAGCAGCTTAGCCGGGACGGTAAACACTGAAGCTTTCTTT,CASSLAGTVNTEAFF
TRBV30,TRBJ1-2,.,.,TGTGCCTGGAGTGCAGGCTATGGCTACACCTTC,CAWSAGYGYTF
TRBV3-1/TRBV3-2,TRBJ2-1,.,.,TGTGCCAGCAGCCAAGATCCCCCTAGTAGGAGTGAGCAGTTCTTC,CASSQDPPSRSEQFF
TRBV15,TRBJ1-5,.,.,TGTGCCACCGGCGCGGAGGGCAATCAGCCCCAGCATTTT,CATGAEGNQPQHF
TRBV27,TRBJ2-7,.,TRBD2,TGTGCCAGCAGTTATCTTGCTAGCGGGACCTTCGCAGGGCAGTACTTC,CASSYLASGTFAGQYF
TRBV7-8,TRBJ2-3,.,.,TGTGCCAGCAGCTCACCACAGGCAGGGATAATCACAGATACGCAGTATTTT,CASSSPQAGIITDTQYF
TRBV27,TRBJ2-1,.,.,TGTGCCAGCAGTTTCGGACTACCAACCTACAATGAGCAGTTCTTC,CASSFGLPTYNEQFF
TRBV4-3,TRBJ2-1,.,TRBD2,TGCGCCAGCAGCCTTGGGACTAGCGGCAACAATGAGCAGTTCTTC,CASSLGTSGNNEQFF
TRBV19,TRBJ1-1,.,.,TGTGCCAGTAGTCCCAGCGGGAACACTGAAGCTTTCTTT,CASSPSGNTEAFF
TRBV29-1,TRBJ2-7,.,.,TGCAGCGTTGAAGGGGGGGAAACCTACGAGCAGTACTTC,CSVEGGETYEQYF
TRBV7-9,TRBJ1-1,once,.,TGTGCCAGCAGCCGTGACAGGCCTTCCATGAACACTGAAGCTTTCTTT,CASSRDRPSMNTEAFF
TRBV13,TRBJ2-5,once,.,TGTGCCAGCAGTCCGCCCCTAGATATACAGACCCAGTACTTC,CASSPPLDIQTQYF
TRBV2,TRBJ1-3,.,TRBD1,TGTGCCAGCAGGGACAGGGGCATCGAGAGAAACACCATATATTTT,CASRDRGIERNTIYF